One T cell receptor beta chain is described in this entry. No antigen is known for it. The input lacks base qualities; no much larger clone sits a single base away. CDR1 and CDR2 are drawn from the germline V gene: SGHRS, YFSETQ. The germline ends are 13 bases apart after V is trimmed by 7 bases and J by 1 base. The CDR3, cysteine through phenylalanine, is 14 amino acids long. Only CDR3 DNA remains: 42 bases, in frame from the first base. The entire isolated RNA was reverse transcribed using the High Capacity cDNA Reverse Transcription Kit, and thus expressed TCRB transcripts were sequenced. Survey-depth immunoSEQ sequencing was performed on stem cell-like memory T cell samples, with an average of about 1.01 million total reads per sample. Sorted cells were lysed in RLT buffer and RNA was extracted with DNase-treated RNeasy Micro or Mini kits, depending on cell number. Each cell subset was processed on its own to prevent cross-contamination, while patient and healthy donor samples were processed together. The immunoSEQ multiplex PCR was used to amplify TCRB sequences from cDNA, yielding 87-bp fragments that span the CDR3 region. The amplicons were sequenced using the Illumina HiSeq platform. On the study's bioinformatics: Synthetic template baselines were used to correct PCR bias computationally, reads within Hamming distance 2 were collapsed, and singletons that could not be merged were discarded. Reads were aligned against IMGT so that V, D and J genes, CDR3 length and insertions or deletions at six rearrangement sites could be assigned. Clonotype counts were normalized to sorted cell number within each subset before computing true diversity and Gini coefficients with the tcR R package. Repertoire sharing was quantified using the overlap coefficient calculated on TCRB nucleotide sequences. TCRdb took over this immuneACCESS table, retaining in-frame rearrangements with V and J assigned. Such tables are incomplete; in checked studies, under half of the missing clones stem from an unresolved V gene, and the remainder is unexplained. V and J calls and clone size are as listed in that table; D and trimming were resolved from the DNA. The sample yields around 99,000 clones; 30% to 40% were counted once. In total, the top ten clones hold 0.065% of the sample.

This entry comes from a study of beta chain features in type 1 diabetes (dated by TCRdb to about 2018). In terms of the full investigation: Mean age, gender distribution, total cell number and subset yield were not different between patients and healthy donors. A total of about 100 million sorted cells were examined across all samples, and RNA yield correlated strongly with the number of cells per subset. The study compared TCRB repertoires of sorted circulating CD4+ T cell subsets between recently diagnosed type 1 diabetes patients and matched healthy donors. Naive and central memory subsets were obtained from all 30 or so donors, but regulatory and stem cell-like memory subsets were isolated from only 8 patients and about 8 healthy donors.

A single peripheral blood draw of around 120 mL on average was collected from each donor into heparinised tubes. Naive, central memory, regulatory and stem cell-like memory CD4+ T cells were sorted on a BD FACSAria II using a panel including CD45RO, CCR7, CD25, CD127, CD95 and CD27. A purity above 95% was achieved for all sorted populations. PBMCs were separated immediately by Lymphoprep density gradient centrifugation and were stained directly, without being cultured. To minimize batch effects, samples were stained and sorted in pairs, one healthy donor with one patient per experiment. Paper-wide results and their limitations: Sequencing cDNA rather than genomic DNA could over-represent highly expressing activated cells, although activation and CD3 levels did not differ between groups. In all four CD4+ subsets, TCRB CDR3 length was moderately but significantly shorter in type 1 diabetes patients. PCR might favor shorter templates, but patient and control samples were amplified and corrected together, so any skew would affect both groups equally. Patients with type 1 diabetes made fewer insertions and deleted more nucleotides at VDJ recombination sites, implying thymic rearrangement abnormalities. Because the HLA sub-analyses included only small numbers of individuals, any influence of HLA type on TCRB rearrangement was left unresolved. The naive, central memory and regulatory TCRB repertoires appeared to resemble one another more closely among patients than among healthy donors.

The sequence derives from a woman between 18 and 30 years old in good health. The sequence links TRBV5-1 to TRBJ2-3, and possibly TRBD2, on 6 matching bases. The sequenced sample was stem cell memory CD4+ T cells from blood. In light of the paper, this sample's cell subset or site label describes: stem cell-like memory CD4+ T cells. The CDR3 loop reads CASHTGTGTDTQYF. DNA sequence: TGCGCCAGCCATACCGGGACTGGCACAGATACGCAGTATTTT.